The subject of this entry is one TCR beta chain. Germline V gene data show CDR1 as SNHLY and CDR2 as FYNNEI. This CDR3 has 13 amino acids. Trimming cost V 6 bases and J 10 bases, with 19 bases left between them. Primers used in a second PCR of roughly 7 to 12 cycles were a sample-barcoded 5' primer and a J-beta primer mix. One entry per CDR3 protein, called by TCRdb with MiXCR from the 5' RACE reads. The top ten hold 2% to 2.5% of the sample, which has about 2 million distinct CDR3 sequences, roughly 49% seen once. The data originate from a study of blood T cells in healthy people across ages. The material sequenced was blood. The receptor's source is a woman aged 40 to 50 in good health. The J gene is TRBJ2-7, the V gene TRBV2; no clear D gene. As DNA, the CDR3 is TGTGCCAGCAGATGGACGGTCCAAGAGGCCCAGTACTTC. Translation gives CASRWTVQEAQYF.